This passage covers 17 T cell receptor beta chains from one sample sequenced in a study of T cells in Graves' hyperthyroidism and ophthalmopathy. Authors of the study amplified TCR beta CDR3 regions from RNA transcripts. First-round RT-PCR with HTBI primers amplified the TCR CDR3 region. TCRdb re-analysed the multiplex PCR reads in MiXCR, keeping a single row per CDR3 protein. Here the sample spans under 350,000 distinct CDR3 sequences, about 18% being singletons. Source material: blood. All receptors come from a woman aged 50 to 65 with Graves' hyperthyroidism.

This clonotype has only a few counts. The chain combines TRBV20-1 with TRBJ1-4; tentatively, D is TRBD1 (5 bases). In germline, CDR1 is DFQATT, CDR2 SNEGSKA (reference sequence). Trimming cost V 1 base and J 4 bases, with 10 bases left between them. The CDR3 is 14 residues long. The CDR3 protein is CSARAPGRNEKLFF. CDR3 sequence (DNA): TGCAGTGCTAGAGCCCCAGGGCGTAATGAAAAACTGTTTTTT.

This clonotype was counted a few times. The chain carries TRBV6-5 and TRBJ2-7; D is ambiguous. Germline assignment: CDR1 MNHEY and CDR2 SVGAGI. V gave up 0 bases and J gave up 2 bases, with 11 bases separating them. This CDR3 region has 15 residues. CDR3 nucleotide sequence: TGTGCCAGCAGTTACTCGATTTCCGAGCCCTACGAGCAGTACTTC. It is translated as CASSYSISEPYEQYF.

This clonotype showed up just a few times. The chain links TRBV12-3 or TRBV12-4 to TRBJ2-5, with unresolved D. Trimming took 4 bases from V and 4 from J, leaving 10 bases between them. This CDR3 has 13 residues. The CDR3 reads CASSSLTRETQYF. The CDR3, as DNA: TGTGCCAGCAGTTCCCTAACCCGAGAGACCCAGTACTTC.

The CDR3 region is CSANTWQGADTQYF. In DNA form, the CDR3 reads TGCAGCGCGAACACTTGGCAGGGGGCAGATACGCAGTATTTT. V and J are TRBV20-1 and TRBJ2-3, with TRBD1 identical over 7 bases. This CDR3 comprises 14 residues. CDR1 and CDR2 (germline): DFQATT, SNEGSKA (reference sequence).

The gene calls are TRBV2 and TRBJ2-5, with 10 positions matching TRBD1. V gave up 1 base and J gave up 5 bases; unmatched junction bases: 10. CDR1 is SNHLY and CDR2 is FYNNEI in the germline V gene. This CDR3 is built from 17 residues. CDR3 region: CASSEERQGAIRETQYF. For the CDR3, the DNA is TGTGCCAGCAGTGAAGAGCGACAGGGGGCGATCCGCGAGACCCAGTACTTC.

In this sample, this clonotype turned up many times. The V gene is TRBV20-1, the J gene TRBJ1-4, with D perhaps TRBD1 (5 bases). With 4 bases removed from V and 7 bases from J, the gap between germline ends came to 13 bases. The CDR3 has 13 amino acids. Germline V lookup: CDR1 DFQATT, CDR2 SNEGSKA (reference sequence). The CDR3 sequence is CSANIRVPEKLFF. The CDR3 DNA sequence: TGCAGTGCTAATATCAGGGTTCCTGAAAAACTGTTTTTT.

Only a few counts were recorded for this clonotype. The CDR3 loop is CSASLAGGTDTQYF. CDR3 in DNA: TGCAGTGCTAGCCTAGCGGGGGGCACAGATACGCAGTATTTT. V gene TRBV20-1 combines with J gene TRBJ2-3; 10 bases line up with TRBD2. The CDR3 runs 14 residues. With 3 bases clipped from V and 1 base from J, the junction kept 1 base outside the gene matches. Germline loops: CDR1 DFQATT, CDR2 SNEGSKA (reference sequence).

This clonotype was seen a few times. CDR3 sequence reads: CSAQGGNTEAFF. The CDR3 coding sequence is TGCAGTGCCCAGGGGGGAAACACTGAAGCTTTCTTT. The rearrangement joins TRBV20-1 to TRBJ1-1, with TRBD1 matching over 7 bases. With V trimmed by 6 bases and J by 2 bases, 3 bases remained unmatched. The CDR3 is 12 amino acids. In germline, CDR1 is DFQATT, CDR2 SNEGSKA (reference sequence).

In its sample, this clonotype was seen a few times. V gene TRBV28 combines with J gene TRBJ2-7, with 7 bases that match TRBD1. This CDR3 is built from 14 residues. Germline-derived CDR1 and CDR2 are MDHEN and SYDVKM. The J segment lost 3 bases and the V segment lost 6 bases, leaving 8 bases of the junction unmatched. CDR3 amino acids: CASRTDRDGYEQYF. Written as DNA, the CDR3 is TGTGCCAGCAGAACTGACAGGGACGGCTACGAGCAGTACTTC.

This clonotype has at least ten counts. The chain combines TRBV28 with TRBJ1-2; perhaps TRBD1 as D (6 bases). CDR3 length: 14 residues. The V and J ends lost 2 bases and 4 bases respectively, with 11 bases between them. Looked up from germline, CDR1 is MDHEN and CDR2 is SYDVKM. This chain's CDR3 is CASSLPATGYGYTF. The CDR3 DNA sequence: TGTGCCAGCAGTTTACCGGCGACAGGCTATGGCTACACCTTC.

This clonotype was observed a few times. The J gene is TRBJ2-1, the V gene TRBV2; 9 bases are shared with TRBD2. In germline, CDR1 is SNHLY, CDR2 FYNNEI. V gave up 5 bases and J gave up 6 bases; unmatched junction bases: 5. The CDR3 loop spans 14 amino acids. The CDR3 sequence is CASSMGLASNEQFF. CDR3 DNA sequence: TGTGCCAGCAGTATGGGACTAGCTAGCAATGAGCAGTTCTTC.

This clonotype was seen a handful of times. V and J are TRBV4-2 and TRBJ2-1; 11 bases match TRBD2. The CDR3 spans 15 residues. The germline V gene has CDR1 LGHNA and CDR2 YNFKEQ. With V trimmed by 1 base and J by 8 bases, 4 bases remained unmatched. The CDR3 spells CASSQGQLAGDEQFF. CDR3 in DNA: TGTGCCAGCAGCCAAGGACAACTAGCGGGAGATGAGCAGTTCTTC.

This clonotype was observed a handful of times. The chain carries TRBV6-1 and TRBJ2-4; TRBD2 agrees at 13 bases. J was trimmed by 3 bases and V by 5 bases; bases with no gene match: 13. CDR3 size: 19 residues. The germline V gene encodes CDR1 MNHNS and CDR2 SASEGT. CDR3 amino acids: CASSSLTSGRMGGKNIQYF. The DNA for the CDR3 is TGTGCCAGCAGTTCCCTGACTAGCGGGAGGATGGGTGGCAAAAACATTCAGTACTTC.

This clonotype was counted only a few times. The chain employs TRBV29-1 and TRBJ2-7; the D gene is possibly TRBD2 (7 bases). The CDR3 is 14 residues long. The germline V and J ends were trimmed by 5 bases and 5 bases, with 19 bases remaining between them. CDR1 and CDR2 (germline): SQVTM, ANQGSEA. CDR3 bases: TGCAGCGTTCGAGCCCCGGGGGAGGGGGACGAGCAGTACTTC. As protein: CSVRAPGEGDEQYF.

This clonotype has just a few counts. Compared with germline, one end of the junction differs, possibly owing to a read error. The J gene is TRBJ2-2, the V gene TRBV2; 9 bases fit TRBD2. This CDR3 spans 16 amino acids. Germline V gene data show CDR1 as SNHLY and CDR2 as FYNNEI. Here the CDR3 DNA reads TGTGCCAGCAGTAAAGCGGGACTAGCAAACACCGGGGAGCTGTTTTTT. Protein: CASSKAGLANTGELFF. Full variable domain (remainder filled in from reference TRBV2 and TRBJ2-2): EPEVTQTPSHQVTQMGQEVILRCVPISNHLYFYWYRQILGQKVEFLVSFYNNEISEKSEIFDDQFSVERPDGSNFTLKIRSTKLEDSAMYFCASSKAGLANTGELFFGEGSRLTVL.

The chain employs TRBV24-1 and TRBJ2-3; 11 positions match TRBD2. This CDR3 region has 17 residues. The germline CDR1 and CDR2 sequences are KGHDR and SFDVKD. V lost 3 bases, J lost 3 bases, and 7 bases stayed unmatched. The CDR3 protein is CATSDVGTSGGTDTQYF. CDR3 in DNA: TGTGCCACCAGTGATGTGGGGACTAGCGGTGGTACAGATACGCAGTATTTT.

This chain connects TRBV6-5 to TRBJ2-5; possibly TRBD1 for D (6 bases). CDR3 size: 14 residues. The germline V gene encodes CDR1 MNHEY and CDR2 SVGAGI. V dropped 2 bases and J dropped 5 bases, with 12 bases sitting between them. CDR3 bases: TGTGCCAGCAGTTACAGACAGGATCTGGAGACCCAGTACTTC. Translated, it gives CASSYRQDLETQYF.